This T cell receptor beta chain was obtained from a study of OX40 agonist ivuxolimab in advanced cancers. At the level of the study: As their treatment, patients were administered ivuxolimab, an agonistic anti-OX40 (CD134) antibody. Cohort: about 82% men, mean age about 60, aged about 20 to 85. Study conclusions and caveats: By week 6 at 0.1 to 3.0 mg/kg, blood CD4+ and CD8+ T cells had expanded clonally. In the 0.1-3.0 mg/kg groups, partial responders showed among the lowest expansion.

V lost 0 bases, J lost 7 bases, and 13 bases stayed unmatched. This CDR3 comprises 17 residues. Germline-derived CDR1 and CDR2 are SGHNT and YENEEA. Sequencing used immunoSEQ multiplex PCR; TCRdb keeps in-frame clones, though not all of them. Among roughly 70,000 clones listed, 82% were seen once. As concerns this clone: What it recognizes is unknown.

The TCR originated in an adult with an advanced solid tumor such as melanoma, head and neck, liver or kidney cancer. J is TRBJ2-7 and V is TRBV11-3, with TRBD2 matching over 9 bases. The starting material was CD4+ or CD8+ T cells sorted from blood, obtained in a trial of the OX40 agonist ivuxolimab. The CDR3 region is CASSLDSMERGESEQYV. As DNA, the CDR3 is TGTGCCAGCAGCTTAGATTCGATGGAGCGGGGGGAGTCGGAGCAGTACGTC.